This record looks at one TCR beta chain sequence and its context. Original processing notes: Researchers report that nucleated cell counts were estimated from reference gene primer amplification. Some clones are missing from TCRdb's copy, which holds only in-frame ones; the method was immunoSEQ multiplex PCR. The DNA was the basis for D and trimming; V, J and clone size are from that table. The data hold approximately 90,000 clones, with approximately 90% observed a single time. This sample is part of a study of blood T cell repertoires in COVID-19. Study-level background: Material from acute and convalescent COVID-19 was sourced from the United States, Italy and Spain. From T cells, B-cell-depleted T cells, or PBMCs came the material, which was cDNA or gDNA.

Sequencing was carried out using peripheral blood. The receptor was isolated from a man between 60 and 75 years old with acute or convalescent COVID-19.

The CDR3 DNA sequence: TGTGCCAGCAGCTTGGGACTAGCGGGAGATACAAGCATTCAGTACTTC. Amino acids: CASSLGLAGDTSIQYF. The chain joins TRBV5-6 to TRBJ2-4, with 12 positions matching TRBD2. CDR3 length equals 16 residues. Germline CDR1 and CDR2: SGHDT and YYEEEE. V shed 0 bases and J 9 bases; nucleotides not matched to a gene: 7. Variable domain in full (rest from reference TRBV5-6 and TRBJ2-4): DAGVTQSPTHLIKTRGQQVTLRCSPKSGHDTVSWYQQALGQGPQFIFQYYEEEERQRGNFPDRFSGHQFPNYSSELNVNALLLGDSALYLCASSLGLAGDTSIQYFGAGTRLSVL.